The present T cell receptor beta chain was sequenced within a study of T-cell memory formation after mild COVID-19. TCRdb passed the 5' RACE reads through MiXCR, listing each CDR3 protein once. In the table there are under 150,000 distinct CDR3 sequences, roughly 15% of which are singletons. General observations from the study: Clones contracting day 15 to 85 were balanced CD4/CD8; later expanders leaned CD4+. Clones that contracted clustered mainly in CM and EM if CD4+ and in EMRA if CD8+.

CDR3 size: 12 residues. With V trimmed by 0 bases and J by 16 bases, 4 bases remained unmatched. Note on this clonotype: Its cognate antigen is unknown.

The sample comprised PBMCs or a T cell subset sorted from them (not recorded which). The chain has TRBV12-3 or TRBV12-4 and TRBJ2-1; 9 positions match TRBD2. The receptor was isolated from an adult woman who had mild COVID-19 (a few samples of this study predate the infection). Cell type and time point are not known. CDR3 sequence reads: CASSLAAGGTFF. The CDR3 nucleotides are TGTGCCAGCAGTTTAGCGGCGGGAGGGACCTTCTTC.